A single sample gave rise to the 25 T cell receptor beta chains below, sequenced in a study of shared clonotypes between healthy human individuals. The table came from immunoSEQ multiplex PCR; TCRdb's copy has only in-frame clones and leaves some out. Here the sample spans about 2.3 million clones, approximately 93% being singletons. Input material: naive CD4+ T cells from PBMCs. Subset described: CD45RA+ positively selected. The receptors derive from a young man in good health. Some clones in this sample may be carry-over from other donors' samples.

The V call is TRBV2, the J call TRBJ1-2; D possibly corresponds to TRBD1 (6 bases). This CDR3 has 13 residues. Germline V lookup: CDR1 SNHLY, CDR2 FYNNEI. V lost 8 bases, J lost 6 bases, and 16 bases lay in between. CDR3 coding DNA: TGTGCCAGCGTAGGGGGGCTATCCCATGGCTACACCTTC. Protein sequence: CASVGGLSHGYTF. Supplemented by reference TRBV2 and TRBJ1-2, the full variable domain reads EPEVTQTPSHQVTQMGQEVILRCVPISNHLYFYWYRQILGQKVEFLVSFYNNEISEKSEIFDDQFSVERPDGSNFTLKIRSTKLEDSAMYFCASVGGLSHGYTFGSGTRLTVV.

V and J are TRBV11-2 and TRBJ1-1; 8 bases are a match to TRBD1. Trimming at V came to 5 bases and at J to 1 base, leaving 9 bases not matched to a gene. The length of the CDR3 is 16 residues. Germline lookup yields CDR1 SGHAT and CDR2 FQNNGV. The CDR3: CASSPMYGTGNTEAFF. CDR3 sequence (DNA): TGTGCCAGCAGCCCGATGTATGGGACAGGGAACACTGAAGCTTTCTTT.

The chain's CDR3 is CSVGSIAGGLYNEQFF. Written as DNA, the CDR3 is TGCAGCGTTGGATCCATAGCGGGAGGGCTGTACAATGAGCAGTTCTTC. The rearrangement uses TRBV29-1 and TRBJ2-1; 11 bases map to TRBD2. The CDR3 runs to 16 residues. V shed 4 bases, J shed 4 bases, and the junction held 9 bases outside the gene matches. Germline V CDR1 and CDR2: SQVTM, ANQGSEA.

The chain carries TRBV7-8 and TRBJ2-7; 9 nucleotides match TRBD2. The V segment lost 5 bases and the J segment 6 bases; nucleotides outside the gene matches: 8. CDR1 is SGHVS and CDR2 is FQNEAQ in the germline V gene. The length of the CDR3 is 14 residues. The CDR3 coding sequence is TGTGCCAGCAGCCCGAGCGGGAGGAGGGCCGAGCAGTACTTC. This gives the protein CASSPSGRRAEQYF.

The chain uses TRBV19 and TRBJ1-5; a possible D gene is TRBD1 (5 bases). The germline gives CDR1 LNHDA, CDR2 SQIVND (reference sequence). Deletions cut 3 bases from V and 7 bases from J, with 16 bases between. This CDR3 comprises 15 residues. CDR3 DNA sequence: TGTGCCAGTAGTATCGAGGGACTAGCGAGACAGCCCCAGCATTTT. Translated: CASSIEGLARQPQHF. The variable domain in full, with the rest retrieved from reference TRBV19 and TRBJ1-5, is DGGITQSPKYLFRKEGQNVTLSCEQNLNHDAMYWYRQDPGQGLRLIYYSQIVNDFQKGDIAEGYSVSREKKESFPLTVTSAQKNPTAFYLCASSIEGLARQPQHFGDGTRLSIL.

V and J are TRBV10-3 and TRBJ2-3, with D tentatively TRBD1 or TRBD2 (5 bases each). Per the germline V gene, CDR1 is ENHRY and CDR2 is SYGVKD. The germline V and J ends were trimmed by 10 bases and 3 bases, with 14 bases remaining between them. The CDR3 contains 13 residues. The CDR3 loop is CATYWGKTDTQYF. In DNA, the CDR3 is TGTGCCACCTACTGGGGGAAAACAGATACGCAGTATTTT.

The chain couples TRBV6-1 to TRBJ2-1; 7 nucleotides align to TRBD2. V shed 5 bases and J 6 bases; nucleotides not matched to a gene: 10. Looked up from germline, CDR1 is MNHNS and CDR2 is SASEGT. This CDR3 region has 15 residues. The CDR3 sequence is CASSNRPSGTNEQFF. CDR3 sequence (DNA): TGTGCCAGCAGTAACAGGCCTAGCGGAACCAATGAGCAGTTCTTC.

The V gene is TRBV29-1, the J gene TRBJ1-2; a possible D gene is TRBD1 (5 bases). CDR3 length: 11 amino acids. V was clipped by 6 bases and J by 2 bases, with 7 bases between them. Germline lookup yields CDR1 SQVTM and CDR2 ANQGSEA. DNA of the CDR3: TGCAGCGTGAGACAGAACTATGGCTACACCTTC. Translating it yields CSVRQNYGYTF.

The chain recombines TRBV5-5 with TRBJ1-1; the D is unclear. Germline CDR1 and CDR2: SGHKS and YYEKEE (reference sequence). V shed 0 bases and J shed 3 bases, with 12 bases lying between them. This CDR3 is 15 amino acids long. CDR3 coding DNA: TGTGCCAGCAGCTTGGCCCCGGATTTCGACACTGAAGCTTTCTTT. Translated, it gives CASSLAPDFDTEAFF.

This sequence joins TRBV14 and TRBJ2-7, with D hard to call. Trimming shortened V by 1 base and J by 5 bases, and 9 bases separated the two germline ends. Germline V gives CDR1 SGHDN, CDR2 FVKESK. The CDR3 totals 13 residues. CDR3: CASSQGVSNEQYF. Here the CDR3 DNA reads TGTGCCAGCAGCCAAGGAGTAAGCAACGAGCAGTACTTC.

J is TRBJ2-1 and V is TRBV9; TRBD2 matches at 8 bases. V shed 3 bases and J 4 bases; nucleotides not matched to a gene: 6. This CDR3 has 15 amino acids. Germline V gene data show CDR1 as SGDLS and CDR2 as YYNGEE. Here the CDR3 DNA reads TGTGCCAGCAGCGACATAGCGGGGCGTTACAATGAGCAGTTCTTC. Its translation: CASSDIAGRYNEQFF.

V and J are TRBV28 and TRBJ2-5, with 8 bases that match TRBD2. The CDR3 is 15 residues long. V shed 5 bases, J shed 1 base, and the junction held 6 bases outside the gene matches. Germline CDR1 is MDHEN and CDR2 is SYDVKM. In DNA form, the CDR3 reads TGTGCCAGCAGTGCCCAGCGGGGGTTCCAAGAGACCCAGTACTTC. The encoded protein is CASSAQRGFQETQYF. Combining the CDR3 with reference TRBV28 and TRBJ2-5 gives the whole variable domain DVKVTQSSRYLVKRTGEKVFLECVQDMDHENMFWYRQDPGLGLRLIYFSYDVKMKEKGDIPEGYSVSREKKERFSLILESASTNQTSMYLCASSAQRGFQETQYFGPGTRLLVL.

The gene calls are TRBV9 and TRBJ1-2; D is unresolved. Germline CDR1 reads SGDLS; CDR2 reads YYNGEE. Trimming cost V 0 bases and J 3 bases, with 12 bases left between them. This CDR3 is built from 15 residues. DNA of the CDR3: TGTGCCAGCAGCGTAGCTAACGCGGACTACTATGGCTACACCTTC. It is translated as CASSVANADYYGYTF.

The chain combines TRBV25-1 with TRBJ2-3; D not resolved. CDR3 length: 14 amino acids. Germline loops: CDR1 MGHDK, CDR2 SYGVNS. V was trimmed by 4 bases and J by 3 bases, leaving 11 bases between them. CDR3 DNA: TGTGCCAGCAGTGGGTGGGCAACTACAGATACGCAGTATTTT. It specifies CASSGWATTDTQYF.

CDR3 amino acids: CASSYRGGANVLTF. For the CDR3, the DNA is TGTGCCAGTAGTTACAGGGGTGGGGCCAACGTCCTGACTTTC. The chain has TRBV19 and TRBJ2-6; the match to TRBD1 covers 7 bases. The V and J ends lost 5 bases and 3 bases, in that order; junction bases with no gene match: 1. Germline CDR1 LNHDA, CDR2 SQIVND (reference sequence). The CDR3 contains 14 residues.

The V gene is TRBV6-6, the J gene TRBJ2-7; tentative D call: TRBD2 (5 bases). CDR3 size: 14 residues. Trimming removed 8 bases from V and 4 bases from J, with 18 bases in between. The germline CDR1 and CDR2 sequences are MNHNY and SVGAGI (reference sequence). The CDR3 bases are TGTGCCAGCTCAGCGAGGGCAGGCCGGTACGAGCAGTACTTC. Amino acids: CASSARAGRYEQYF.

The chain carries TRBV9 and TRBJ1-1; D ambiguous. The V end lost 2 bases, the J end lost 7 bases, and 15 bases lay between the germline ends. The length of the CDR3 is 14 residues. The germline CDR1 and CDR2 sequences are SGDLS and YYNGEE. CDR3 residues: CASSVTGRALEAFF. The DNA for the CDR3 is TGTGCCAGCAGCGTGACGGGGAGAGCCCTTGAAGCTTTCTTT.

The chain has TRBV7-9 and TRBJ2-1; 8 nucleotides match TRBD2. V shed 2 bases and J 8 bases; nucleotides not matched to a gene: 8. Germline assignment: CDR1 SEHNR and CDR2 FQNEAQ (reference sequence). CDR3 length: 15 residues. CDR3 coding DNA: TGTGCCAGCAGCTTACCGGCGGGAGGATGGTATGAGCAGTTCTTC. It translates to CASSLPAGGWYEQFF.

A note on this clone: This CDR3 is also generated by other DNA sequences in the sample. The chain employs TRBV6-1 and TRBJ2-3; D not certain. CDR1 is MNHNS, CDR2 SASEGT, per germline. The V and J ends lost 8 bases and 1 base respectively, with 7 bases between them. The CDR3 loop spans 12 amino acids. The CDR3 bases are TGTGCCAGCGGTCTCGGCACAGATACGCAGTATTTT. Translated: CASGLGTDTQYF.

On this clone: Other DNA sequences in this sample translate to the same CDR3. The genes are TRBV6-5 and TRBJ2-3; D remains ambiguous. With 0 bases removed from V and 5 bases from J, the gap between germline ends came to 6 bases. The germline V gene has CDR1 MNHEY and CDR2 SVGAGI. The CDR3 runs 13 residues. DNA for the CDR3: TGTGCCAGCAGTTACTCAGGTAGAGATACGCAGTATTTT. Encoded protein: CASSYSGRDTQYF.

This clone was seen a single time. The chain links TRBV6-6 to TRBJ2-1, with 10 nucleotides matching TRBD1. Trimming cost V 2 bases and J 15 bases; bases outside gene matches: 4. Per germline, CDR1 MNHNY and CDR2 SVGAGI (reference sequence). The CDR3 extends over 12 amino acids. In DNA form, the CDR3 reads TGTGCCAGCAGTTACCTGGGACAGGGGCGGTTCTTC. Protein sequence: CASSYLGQGRFF.

CDR3 in amino acids: CASTVGPNTEAFF. CDR3 sequence (DNA): TGTGCCAGCACCGTGGGTCCGAACACTGAAGCTTTCTTT. This chain links TRBV2 with TRBJ1-1; unclear D gene. V lost 7 bases, J lost 1 base, and 10 bases lay in between. CDR1 SNHLY and CDR2 FYNNEI come from the germline V gene. CDR3 size: 13 residues.

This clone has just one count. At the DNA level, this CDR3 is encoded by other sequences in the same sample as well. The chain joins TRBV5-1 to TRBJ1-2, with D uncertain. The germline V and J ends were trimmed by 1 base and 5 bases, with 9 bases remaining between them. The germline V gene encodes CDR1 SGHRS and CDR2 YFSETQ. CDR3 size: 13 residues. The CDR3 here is CASSLTGEYGYTF. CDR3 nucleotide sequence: TGCGCCAGCAGCTTGACCGGGGAATATGGCTACACCTTC.

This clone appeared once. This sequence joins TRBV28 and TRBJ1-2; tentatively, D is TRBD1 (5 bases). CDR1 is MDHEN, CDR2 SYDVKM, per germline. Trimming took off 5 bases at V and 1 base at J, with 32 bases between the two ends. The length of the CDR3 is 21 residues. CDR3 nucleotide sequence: TGTGCCAGCAGTCCATCCTATCGTACGACAGACGGCCTCTGGGGTAACTATGGCTACACCTTC. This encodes CASSPSYRTTDGLWGNYGYTF.

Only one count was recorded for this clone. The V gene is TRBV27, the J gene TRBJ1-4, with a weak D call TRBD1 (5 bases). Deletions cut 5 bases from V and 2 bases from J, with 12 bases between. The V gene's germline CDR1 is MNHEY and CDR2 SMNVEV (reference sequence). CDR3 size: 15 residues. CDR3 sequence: CASSRGQETNEKLFF. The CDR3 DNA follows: TGTGCCAGCAGTCGTGGACAAGAGACTAATGAAAAACTGTTTTTT. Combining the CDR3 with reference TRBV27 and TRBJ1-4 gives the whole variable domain EAQVTQNPRYLITVTGKKLTVTCSQNMNHEYMSWYRQDPGLGLRQIYYSMNVEVTDKGDVPEGYKVSRKEKRNFPLILESPSPNQTSLYFCASSRGQETNEKLFFGSGTQLSVL.